A selection of T cell receptor beta chains follows, all from one sample in a study of metastatic and nonmetastatic thyroid tumors. From the PCR reads, TCRdb re-called clones with MiXCR. The table records about 59,000 clones, under 20% of them present only once. The sample taken for sequencing was blood. These receptors were collected from a male donor with papillary thyroid cancer or a benign thyroid nodule (not recorded which). Some clones in this sample may be carry-over from other donors' samples. The CDR3 runs from the conserved cysteine through the conserved F or W. The order of the fields is CDR3 protein, CDR3 DNA, clone size, J gene, D gene, V gene. The D gene is left open where the match is weak. Only some rows state a clone size, as once, few, many or a class for expanded clones.

CDR3 protein: CSARDYFGGAPGELFF
CDR3 DNA: TGCAGTGCTAGAGATTATTTTGGGGGGGCGCCCGGGGAGCTGTTTTTT
clone size: many
J gene: TRBJ2-2
D gene: -
V gene: TRBV20-1

CDR3 protein: CASSQDRDTGTQYF
CDR3 DNA: TGTGCCAGCAGTCAAGACCGGGACACAGGAACGCAGTATTTT
clone size: many
J gene: TRBJ2-3
D gene: -
V gene: TRBV6-1

CDR3 protein: CASSLPQRGLEVDGYTF
CDR3 DNA: TGTGCCAGCAGTTTACCCCAACGGGGGCTGGAAGTGGATGGATACACCTTC
clone size: -
J gene: TRBJ1-2
D gene: -
V gene: TRBV27

CDR3 protein: CASSLHRRQLLSSYNSPLHF
CDR3 DNA: TGTGCCAGCAGCTTACATCGGCGACAGTTACTTAGCTCCTATAATTCACCCCTCCACTTT
clone size: many
J gene: TRBJ1-6
D gene: -
V gene: TRBV11-3

CDR3 protein: CAIDRNSYNEQFF
CDR3 DNA: TGTGCCATTGATCGGAACTCCTACAATGAGCAGTTCTTC
clone size: -
J gene: TRBJ2-1
D gene: -
V gene: TRBV11-2

CDR3 protein: CASSSQGTAKNIQYF
CDR3 DNA: TGTGCCAGTAGTTCGCAGGGTACAGCCAAAAACATTCAGTACTTC
clone size: many
J gene: TRBJ2-4
D gene: -
V gene: TRBV19

CDR3 protein: CASTLRSVNNEAFF
CDR3 DNA: TGTGCCAGTACCCTAAGATCAGTGAACAATGAAGCTTTCTTT
clone size: -
J gene: TRBJ1-1
D gene: -
V gene: TRBV19

CDR3 protein: CASSAGTSSFGGKSQYF
CDR3 DNA: TGTGCCAGCAGCGCCGGGACTAGCTCCTTTGGGGGGAAGAGCCAGTACTTC
clone size: -
J gene: TRBJ2-5
D gene: TRBD2
V gene: TRBV7-6

CDR3 protein: CASSQEGLGTDEQFF
CDR3 DNA: TGTGCCAGCAGCCAAGAAGGATTGGGGACCGATGAGCAGTTCTTC
clone size: many
J gene: TRBJ2-1
D gene: -
V gene: TRBV3-1

CDR3 protein: CASSLGRRGLANTAELFF
CDR3 DNA: TGTGCCAGCAGTTTAGGGCGGCGGGGCCTCGCGAACACCGCGGAGCTGTTTTTT
clone size: -
J gene: TRBJ2-2
D gene: -
V gene: TRBV12-3/TRBV12-4

CDR3 protein: CASSLRSVHGYTF
CDR3 DNA: TGTGCCAGCAGCTTACGTAGCGTACACGGCTACACCTTC
clone size: few
J gene: TRBJ1-2
D gene: -
V gene: TRBV6-2/TRBV6-3

CDR3 protein: CASSPSPSLGLAFYEQYF
CDR3 DNA: TGTGCCAGCAGTCCGTCGCCGTCTCTGGGACTAGCGTTCTATGAGCAGTACTTC
clone size: -
J gene: TRBJ2-7
D gene: TRBD2
V gene: TRBV28

CDR3 protein: CSARIPTGLYEQYF
CDR3 DNA: TGCAGTGCTAGAATCCCAACGGGCCTCTACGAGCAGTACTTC
clone size: -
J gene: TRBJ2-7
D gene: -
V gene: TRBV20-1

CDR3 protein: CAMSQADTQYF
CDR3 DNA: TGTGCTATGAGCCAGGCAGATACGCAGTATTTT
clone size: many
J gene: TRBJ2-3
D gene: -
V gene: TRBV30

CDR3 protein: CASSISEGAYNEQFF
CDR3 DNA: TGTGCCAGTAGTATTTCGGAGGGAGCCTACAATGAGCAGTTCTTC
clone size: many
J gene: TRBJ2-1
D gene: -
V gene: TRBV19

CDR3 protein: CASSPEYNEQFF
CDR3 DNA: TGTGCCAGCAGTCCCGAATACAATGAGCAGTTCTTC
clone size: many
J gene: TRBJ2-1
D gene: -
V gene: TRBV6-1

CDR3 protein: CASSITNSHEQFF
CDR3 DNA: TGTGCCAGTAGTATAACGAACAGCCACGAGCAGTTCTTC
clone size: many
J gene: TRBJ2-1
D gene: -
V gene: TRBV19

CDR3 protein: CASSVGGGGVEQFF
CDR3 DNA: TGTGCCAGCAGCGTAGGTGGTGGTGGGGTTGAGCAGTTCTTC
clone size: many
J gene: TRBJ2-1
D gene: -
V gene: TRBV9

CDR3 protein: CASSQDNAYEQYF
CDR3 DNA: TGCGCCAGCAGCCAAGATAACGCCTACGAGCAGTACTTC
clone size: -
J gene: TRBJ2-7
D gene: -
V gene: TRBV5-1

CDR3 protein: CASSGWTSGSPGELFF
CDR3 DNA: TGTGCCAGCAGTGGCTGGACTAGCGGGAGCCCCGGGGAGCTGTTTTTT
clone size: medium-sized
J gene: TRBJ2-2
D gene: TRBD2
V gene: TRBV6-1

CDR3 protein: CASSEGQGDNQPQHF
CDR3 DNA: TGCGCCAGCAGCGAGGGACAGGGCGACAATCAGCCCCAGCATTTT
clone size: many
J gene: TRBJ1-5
D gene: TRBD1
V gene: TRBV5-1

CDR3 protein: CASSLSSAQETQYF
CDR3 DNA: TGTGCCAGCAGCTTGTCGTCTGCTCAAGAGACCCAGTACTTC
clone size: many
J gene: TRBJ2-5
D gene: -
V gene: TRBV7-2

CDR3 protein: CASSPRTGGDVAFF
CDR3 DNA: TGTGCCAGCAGCCCGAGGACAGGGGGGGATGTAGCTTTCTTT
clone size: many
J gene: TRBJ1-1
D gene: TRBD1
V gene: TRBV12-3/TRBV12-4

CDR3 protein: CASSLLSWGQSVNEQFF
CDR3 DNA: TGTGCCAGCAGCTTATTGTCTTGGGGACAATCGGTCAATGAGCAGTTCTTC
clone size: many
J gene: TRBJ2-1
D gene: -
V gene: TRBV7-8

CDR3 protein: CASSQGSTGSNYGYTF
CDR3 DNA: TGTGCCAGCAGCCAAGGTTCCACGGGAAGTAACTATGGCTACACCTTC
clone size: many
J gene: TRBJ1-2
D gene: -
V gene: TRBV3-1

CDR3 protein: CATSRELLGQETQYF
CDR3 DNA: TGTGCCACCAGCAGAGAGCTGTTGGGCCAAGAGACCCAGTACTTC
clone size: -
J gene: TRBJ2-5
D gene: -
V gene: TRBV15

CDR3 protein: CASSLVAGGPYNEQFF
CDR3 DNA: TGTGCCAGCAGCTTAGTAGCGGGAGGGCCCTACAATGAGCAGTTCTTC
clone size: many
J gene: TRBJ2-1
D gene: TRBD2
V gene: TRBV7-6